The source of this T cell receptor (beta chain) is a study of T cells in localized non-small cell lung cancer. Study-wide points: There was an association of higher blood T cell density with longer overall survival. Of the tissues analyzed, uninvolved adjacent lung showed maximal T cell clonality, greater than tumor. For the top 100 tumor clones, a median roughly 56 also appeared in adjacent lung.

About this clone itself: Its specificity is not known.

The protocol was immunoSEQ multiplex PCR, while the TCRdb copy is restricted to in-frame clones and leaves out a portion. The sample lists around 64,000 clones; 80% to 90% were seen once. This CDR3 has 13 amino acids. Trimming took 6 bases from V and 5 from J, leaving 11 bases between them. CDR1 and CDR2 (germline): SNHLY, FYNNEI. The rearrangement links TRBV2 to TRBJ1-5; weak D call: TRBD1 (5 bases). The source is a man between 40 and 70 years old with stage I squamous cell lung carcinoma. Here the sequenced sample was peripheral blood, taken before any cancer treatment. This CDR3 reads CASRGGVYQPQHF. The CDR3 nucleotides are TGTGCCAGCAGGGGGGGGGTGTATCAGCCCCAGCATTTT.